This TCR beta chain was sequenced in a study of radiotherapy plus CTLA-4 blockade in lung cancer. The repertoire was sequenced with immunoSEQ multiplex PCR; TCRdb's copy has only in-frame clones and lacks some. Counted here are around 38,000 clones, 65% to 90% occurring once; the ten biggest clones make up roughly 23%. V lost 4 bases and J lost 2, with 9 bases in between. The CDR3 is 13 amino acids. Germline lookup yields CDR1 MGHDK and CDR2 SYGVNS. Study results and limitations: In blood, after radiotherapy plus ipilimumab, tumor-derived TCR clones expanded. Best predicting response, reportedly, were early blood T cell clone dynamics, with interferon-beta.

About this clone itself: Its specificity is not known.

V usage is TRBV25-1 and J usage is TRBJ2-7, with TRBD1 as a possible D gene (5 bases). The receptor was isolated from a human donor with non-small cell lung cancer whose response to radiotherapy plus ipilimumab could not be evaluated. The source material was peripheral blood, sampled from a patient treated with radiotherapy plus ipilimumab. The CDR3 sequence: CASSGDRAYEQYF. DNA of the CDR3: TGTGCCAGCAGTGGCGACAGAGCCTACGAGCAGTACTTC.